The 6 T cell receptor beta chains below were found in one sample sequenced in a study of blood T cell repertoires in COVID-19. Here immunoSEQ multiplex PCR was the method, and the copy in TCRdb shows in-frame clones only, minus some. Of 45,000 to 55,000 clones in the sample, around 65% were seen once. The specimen sequenced was peripheral blood. The receptors shown here come from a woman in her 70s with acute or convalescent COVID-19.

The CDR3 region is CASSPRGTSDQPQHF. The CDR3 DNA is TGTGCCAGCAGTCCACGAGGGACATCCGATCAGCCCCAGCATTTT. J is TRBJ1-5 and V is TRBV6-5, with D tentatively TRBD1 (6 bases). CDR3 size: 15 residues. Germline values: CDR1 MNHEY, CDR2 SVGAGI. The ends were cut back, 5 bases at V and 5 bases at J, with 16 bases in the middle.

V usage is TRBV5-8 and J usage is TRBJ2-3; no firm D call. Germline lookup yields CDR1 SGHTS and CDR2 YDEGEE. V lost 1 base to trimming and J lost 2 bases, with 8 bases between them. The CDR3 sequence is 14 residues long. DNA for the CDR3: TGTGCCAGCAGCTTGTGGCGGTCCACAGATACGCAGTATTTT. This translates into CASSLWRSTDTQYF. Filled out from reference TRBV5-8 and TRBJ2-3, the complete variable domain reads EAGVTQSPTHLIKTRGQQATLRCSPISGHTSVYWYQQALGLGLQFLLWYDEGEERNRGNFPPRFSGRQFPNYSSELNVNALELEDSALYLCASSLWRSTDTQYFGPGTRLTVL.

The chain is built from TRBV19 and TRBJ1-1, with TRBD1 as a possible D gene (5 bases). The germline gives CDR1 LNHDA, CDR2 SQIVND (reference sequence). Trimming pared 5 bases from V and 3 bases from J, leaving 31 bases between. The CDR3 loop spans 20 amino acids. The CDR3 DNA reads as TGTGCCAGTAGTCTCCGGCGTCAAGGGGTAATGGCGGAGTTTGACACTGAAGCTTTCTTT. Amino acid sequence: CASSLRRQGVMAEFDTEAFF.

This clone was picked up a small number of times. This chain connects TRBV6-5 to TRBJ2-1; TRBD2 matches 14 bases. The CDR3 runs 15 residues. With 0 bases clipped from V and 15 bases from J, the junction kept 7 bases outside the gene matches. Per the germline V gene, CDR1 is MNHEY and CDR2 is SVGAGI. The CDR3 is CASSYSTTSGRAMFF. Here the CDR3 DNA reads TGTGCCAGCAGTTACTCGACGACTAGCGGGAGGGCCATGTTCTTC.

This clone was detected only a few times. The chain uses TRBV7-2 and TRBJ2-3; 9 bases map to TRBD2. CDR1 SGHTA and CDR2 FQGNSA come from the germline V gene. This CDR3 is built from 16 residues. The ends lost 5 bases at V and 2 bases at J; junction bases unmatched: 8. The CDR3 bases are TGTGCCAGCAGCCCAGGAGGGACTAGCCTCACAGATACGCAGTATTTT. Translating it yields CASSPGGTSLTDTQYF.

This chain uses TRBV7-2 with TRBJ1-5; D gene uncertain. Trimming left V 1 base short and J 3 bases short, with 10 bases between. The CDR3 is 15 amino acids. Germline V gene lookup returns CDR1 SGHTA and CDR2 FQGNSA. DNA for the CDR3: TGTGCCAGCAGCTTAGATGAGGGTCCCAATCAGCCCCAGCATTTT. Translation gives CASSLDEGPNQPQHF. Complete variable domain (other parts from reference TRBV7-2 and TRBJ1-5): GAGVSQSPSNKVTEKGKDVELRCDPISGHTALYWYRQSLGQGLEFLIYFQGNSAPDKSGLPSDRFSAERTGGSVSTLTIQRTQQEDSAVYLCASSLDEGPNQPQHFGDGTRLSIL.